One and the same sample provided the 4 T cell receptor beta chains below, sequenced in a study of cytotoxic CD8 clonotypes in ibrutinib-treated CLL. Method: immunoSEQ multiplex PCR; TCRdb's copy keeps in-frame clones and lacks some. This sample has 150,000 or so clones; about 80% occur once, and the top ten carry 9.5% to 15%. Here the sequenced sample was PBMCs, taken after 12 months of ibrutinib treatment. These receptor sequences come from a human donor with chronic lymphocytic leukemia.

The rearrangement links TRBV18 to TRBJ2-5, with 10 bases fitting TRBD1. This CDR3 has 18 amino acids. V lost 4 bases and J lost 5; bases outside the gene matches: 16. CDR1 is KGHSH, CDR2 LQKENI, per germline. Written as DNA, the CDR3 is TGTGCCAGCTCACTAGGCTTGGGACAGGGGCCTGATGGGGAGACCCAGTACTTC. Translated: CASSLGLGQGPDGETQYF.

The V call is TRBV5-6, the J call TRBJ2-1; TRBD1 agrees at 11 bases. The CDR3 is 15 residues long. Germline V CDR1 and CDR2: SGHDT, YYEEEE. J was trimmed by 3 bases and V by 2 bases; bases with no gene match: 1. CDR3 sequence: CASSLGTGGYNEQFF. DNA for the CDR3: TGTGCCAGCAGCTTAGGGACAGGGGGCTACAATGAGCAGTTCTTC.

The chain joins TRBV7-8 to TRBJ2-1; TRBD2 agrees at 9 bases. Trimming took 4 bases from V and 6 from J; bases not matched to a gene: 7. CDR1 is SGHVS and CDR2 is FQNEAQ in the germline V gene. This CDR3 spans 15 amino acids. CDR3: CASSSRGLAFNEQFF. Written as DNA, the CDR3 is TGTGCCAGCAGCTCCCGGGGACTAGCTTTCAATGAGCAGTTCTTC.

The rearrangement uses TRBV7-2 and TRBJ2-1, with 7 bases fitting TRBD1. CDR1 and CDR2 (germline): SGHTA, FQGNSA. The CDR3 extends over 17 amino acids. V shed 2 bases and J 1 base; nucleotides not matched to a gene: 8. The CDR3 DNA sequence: TGTGCCAGCAGCTTAAGTTCCGGGACAGCTTCCTACAATGAGCAGTTCTTC. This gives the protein CASSLSSGTASYNEQFF.